This T cell receptor beta chain emerged from a study of OX40 agonist ivuxolimab in advanced cancers. Study context: Intravenous ivuxolimab was administered to patients every 2 weeks at 0.01 to 10 mg/kg.

From germline, CDR1 is SGHTA and CDR2 FQGTGA. This CDR3 has 14 residues. V shed 3 bases, J shed 3 bases, and the junction held 2 bases outside the gene matches. Sequenced by immunoSEQ multiplex PCR; TCRdb stores in-frame clones only, minus some. The table lists roughly 62,000 clones, more than 70% of them singletons. This clone was recorded once. The sequence derives from an adult with an advanced solid tumor such as melanoma, head and neck, liver or kidney cancer. J is TRBJ2-5 and V is TRBV7-3; 9 nucleotides match TRBD2. The sequenced sample was CD4+ or CD8+ T cells sorted from blood, obtained in a trial of the OX40 agonist ivuxolimab. The CDR3 sequence is CASSLTSGEETQYF. In DNA form, the CDR3 reads TGTGCCAGCAGCTTGACTAGCGGCGAAGAGACCCAGTACTTC.